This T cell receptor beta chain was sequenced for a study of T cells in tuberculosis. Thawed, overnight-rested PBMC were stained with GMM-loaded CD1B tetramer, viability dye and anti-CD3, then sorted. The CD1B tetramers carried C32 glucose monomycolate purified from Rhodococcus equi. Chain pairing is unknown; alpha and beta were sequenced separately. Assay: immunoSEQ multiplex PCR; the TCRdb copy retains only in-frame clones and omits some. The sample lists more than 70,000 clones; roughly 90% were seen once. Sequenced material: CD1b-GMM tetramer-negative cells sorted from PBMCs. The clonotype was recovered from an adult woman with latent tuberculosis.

CDR3: CAWSAPGTGGPREQYF. Here the CDR3 DNA reads TGTGCCTGGAGTGCCCCCGGGACAGGGGGACCTCGGGAGCAGTACTTC. The chain is built from TRBV30 and TRBJ2-5; TRBD1 matches at 11 bases. With 1 base clipped from V and 11 bases from J, the junction kept 15 bases outside the gene matches. Germline CDR1 is GTSNPN and CDR2 is SVGIG (reference sequence). The CDR3 spans 16 residues. The full variable domain, with the rest looked up from reference TRBV30 and TRBJ2-5, is SQTIHQWPATLVQPVGSPLSLECTVEGTSNPNLYWYRQAAGRGLQLLFYSVGIGQISSEVPQNLSASRPQDRQFILSSKKLLLSDSGFYLCAWSAPGTGGPREQYFGPGTRLLVL.